This T cell receptor (beta chain) was found in a study of shared clonotypes between healthy human individuals. The length of the CDR3 is 14 residues. The V gene end was trimmed by 5 bases and the J gene end by 7 bases; junction bases not matched to a gene: 7. Germline loops: CDR1 MNHEY, CDR2 SVGAGI. All donors were healthy HIV-negative adults lacking recent acute infections or vaccinations. In the sorted-subset replicate PCRs, 150 to 200 ng DNA, 25,000 to 30,000 T cell genomes, was used. Clones were sequenced by immunoSEQ multiplex PCR, and TCRdb holds only the in-frame ones, with some missing. This table holds a few hundred thousand clones, about 97% found once.

Sequencing used memory CD8+ T cells sorted from blood. Subset of the sample: CD45RO+ cells pooled with CCR7-negative TemRA cells. This TCR came from a man under 40 in good health. V gene TRBV6-5 combines with J gene TRBJ1-4, with 7 bases fitting TRBD1. This CDR3 reads CASSPTGYIEKLFF. In DNA, the CDR3 is TGTGCCAGCAGTCCGACAGGGTACATTGAAAAACTGTTTTTT.